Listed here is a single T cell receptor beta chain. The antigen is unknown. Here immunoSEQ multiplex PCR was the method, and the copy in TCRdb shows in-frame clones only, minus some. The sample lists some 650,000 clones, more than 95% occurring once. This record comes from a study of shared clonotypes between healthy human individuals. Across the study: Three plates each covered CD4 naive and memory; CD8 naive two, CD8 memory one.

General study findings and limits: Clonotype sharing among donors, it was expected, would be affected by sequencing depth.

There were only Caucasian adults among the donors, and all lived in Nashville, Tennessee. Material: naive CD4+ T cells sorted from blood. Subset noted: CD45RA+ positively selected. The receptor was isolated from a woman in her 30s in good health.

Written as DNA, the CDR3 is TGTGCCAGCAAACGACAGTCCTATAGCAATCAGCCCCAGCATTTT. It codes for CASKRQSYSNQPQHF. This chain joins TRBV6-6 and TRBJ1-5, with a tentative D call TRBD1 (5 bases). The CDR3 is 15 amino acids. CDR1 MNHNY and CDR2 SVGAGI come from the germline V gene (reference sequence). The ends were cut back, 7 bases at V and 0 bases at J, with 13 bases in the middle.